This passage covers 27 T cell receptor beta chains from one sample sequenced in a study of T-cell reconstitution after alpha-beta-depleted transplantation in children. Molecular barcoding with unique molecular identifiers was used for the TCRbeta library. TCRdb passed the PCR reads through MiXCR, listing each CDR3 protein once. In the table there are hundreds of thousands of distinct CDR3 sequences, about 12% of which are singletons. The specimen was PBMCs, collected before TCRalphabeta/CD19-depleted stem cell transplant. The receptors come from a girl aged 2-9 years with congenital amegakaryocytic thrombocytopenia, due to receive a stem cell transplant.

This clonotype came up many times. The V call is TRBV5-1, the J call TRBJ1-2; D ambiguous. V gave up 0 bases and J gave up 8 bases, with 17 bases separating them. Germline values: CDR1 SGHRS, CDR2 YFSETQ. The length of the CDR3 is 15 residues. The CDR3 loop reads CASSLENEVVGGYTF. In DNA, the CDR3 is TGCGCCAGCAGCTTGGAGAATGAGGTGGTCGGGGGCTACACCTTC.

The chain joins TRBV5-1 to TRBJ2-7; 9 bases are a match to TRBD1. J lost 4 bases, V lost 4 bases, and 6 bases had no gene match. The CDR3 runs 14 residues. CDR1 and CDR2 (germline): SGHRS, YFSETQ. The CDR3 region is CASSEGQGWYEQYF. DNA for the CDR3: TGCGCCAGCAGCGAGGGACAGGGATGGTACGAGCAGTACTTC. Filled out from reference TRBV5-1 and TRBJ2-7, the complete variable domain reads KAGVTQTPRYLIKTRGQQVTLSCSPISGHRSVSWYQQTPGQGLQFLFEYFSETQRNKGNFPGRFSGRQFSNSRSEMNVSTLELGDSALYLCASSEGQGWYEQYFGPGTRLTVT.

This clonotype was detected only a few times. This sequence joins TRBV28 and TRBJ2-7; D gene ambiguous. CDR3 size: 16 residues. Germline loops: CDR1 MDHEN, CDR2 SYDVKM. Trimming pared 8 bases from V and 0 bases from J, leaving 20 bases between. This chain's CDR3 is CASGLPVPRGSYEQYF. CDR3 sequence (DNA): TGTGCCAGCGGCCTTCCCGTCCCGAGAGGCTCCTACGAGCAGTACTTC.

This chain connects TRBV5-1 to TRBJ1-1; no clear D gene. Trimming removed 3 bases from V and 4 bases from J, with 13 bases in between. The germline V gene has CDR1 SGHRS and CDR2 YFSETQ. The CDR3 has 14 residues. Written as DNA, the CDR3 is TGCGCCAGCAGCTCCGTTGGGAGGTTCACTGAAGCTTTCTTT. Its translation: CASSSVGRFTEAFF.

This clonotype was seen a few times. V is TRBV9 and J is TRBJ1-4; maybe TRBD1 (5 bases). V lost 3 bases and J 6 bases, leaving 9 bases between the germline ends. CDR1 and CDR2 (germline): SGDLS, YYNGEE. This CDR3 contains 13 residues. The CDR3 coding sequence is TGTGCCAGCAGCGGCGGGACGGATGAAAAACTGTTTTTT. Its protein product is CASSGGTDEKLFF.

The rearrangement links TRBV5-1 to TRBJ1-2; TRBD1 might be the D (5 bases). This CDR3 spans 16 amino acids. The germline V gene has CDR1 SGHRS and CDR2 YFSETQ. Trimming stripped 0 bases from V and 4 bases from J, with 16 bases between. The CDR3 sequence is CASSLAGGREVYGYTF. The CDR3 DNA reads as TGCGCCAGCAGCTTGGCCGGGGGAAGAGAAGTCTATGGCTACACCTTC.

The chain uses TRBV20-1 and TRBJ2-2; the D gene could be TRBD1 or TRBD2 (5 bases each). The CDR3 runs 15 residues. Germline V lookup: CDR1 DFQATT, CDR2 SNEGSKA (reference sequence). V lost 1 base, J lost 0 bases, and 9 bases lay in between. The CDR3 DNA follows: TGCAGTGCTAGAGGAGGGGCTCCGAACACCGGGGAGCTGTTTTTT. Its protein is CSARGGAPNTGELFF.

The table lists this clonotype with many counts. The J gene is TRBJ2-7, the V gene TRBV9, with D maybe TRBD2 (5 bases). Germline values: CDR1 SGDLS, CDR2 YYNGEE. With 4 bases removed from V and 6 bases from J, the gap between germline ends came to 11 bases. CDR3 length: 12 residues. CDR3 sequence: CASSTGVGEQYF. Here the CDR3 DNA reads TGTGCCAGCAGCACCGGGGTGGGCGAGCAGTACTTC.

This clonotype turned up a few times. Germline is not matched at one junction end, which may reflect a read error. The CDR3 is CCAELTDTSSYNEQFF. CDR3 in DNA: TGCTGTGCGGAGCTGACGGACACGAGCTCCTACAATGAGCAGTTCTTC. The gene calls are TRBV20-1 and TRBJ2-1, with D perhaps TRBD1 (5 bases). CDR3 length equals 16 residues. Germline CDR1 and CDR2: DFQATT and SNEGSKA (reference sequence).

CDR3 nucleotides: TGCAGTGCTAGTCACAGGGCTCCCACAGATACGCAGTATTTT. Its protein product is CSASHRAPTDTQYF. The chain employs TRBV20-1 and TRBJ2-3, with D possibly being TRBD1 (6 bases). CDR3 length equals 14 residues. V was pared by 3 bases and J by 2 bases, with 12 bases between. Per the germline V gene, CDR1 is DFQATT and CDR2 is SNEGSKA (reference sequence).

Ten or more counts support this clonotype. The V gene is TRBV7-6, the J gene TRBJ2-1; 11 bases are shared with TRBD2. Germline CDR1 reads SGHVS; CDR2 reads FNYEAQ. This CDR3 is 20 amino acids long. J lost 0 bases, V lost 4 bases, and 14 bases had no gene match. The CDR3 DNA follows: TGTGCCAGCAGCTCAACGTCCGGGACTAGCGGTAAAAGCTCCTACAATGAGCAGTTCTTC. Its protein is CASSSTSGTSGKSSYNEQFF. Supplemented by reference TRBV7-6 and TRBJ2-1, the full variable domain reads GAGVSQSPRYKVTKRGQDVALRCDPISGHVSLYWYRQALGQGPEFLTYFNYEAQQDKSGLPNDRFSAERPEGSISTLTIQRTEQRDSAMYRCASSSTSGTSGKSSYNEQFFGPGTRLTVL.

Ten or more counts support this clonotype. The germline gene is not matched at one end of the junction; a read error may be the cause. This sequence joins TRBV20-1 and TRBJ2-1, with a weak D call TRBD2 (6 bases). Germline assignment: CDR1 DFQATT and CDR2 SNEGSKA (reference sequence). The CDR3 has 14 residues. The CDR3 spells CSARTGGSGSLSVF. The CDR3 bases are TGCAGTGCTAGGACCGGTGGTAGCGGAAGTTTGTCGGTCTTC.

This clonotype was observed a few times. The chain carries TRBV7-2 and TRBJ2-4, with D perhaps matching TRBD1 (6 bases). Trimming took off 7 bases at V and 1 base at J, with 14 bases between the two ends. Germline CDR1 reads SGHTA; CDR2 reads FQGNSA. The CDR3 extends over 15 amino acids. The CDR3 spells CASTTTGKAKNIQYF. In DNA form, the CDR3 reads TGTGCCAGCACCACCACAGGGAAGGCCAAAAACATTCAGTACTTC.

The V gene is TRBV20-1, the J gene TRBJ2-1; D is undetermined. CDR1 and CDR2 from the germline V gene are DFQATT and SNEGSKA (reference sequence). V was pared by 0 bases and J by 7 bases, with 10 bases between. The CDR3 loop spans 13 amino acids. The CDR3 region is CSARDSDKNEQFF. CDR3 nucleotide sequence: TGCAGTGCTAGAGATTCAGACAAAAATGAGCAGTTCTTC.

Comments on this clonotype: A much larger clone differs by one base, so this may be a read error. The chain combines TRBV4-1 with TRBJ1-3, with TRBD1 matching over 7 bases. The CDR3 loop spans 14 amino acids. Germline assignment: CDR1 MGHRA and CDR2 YSYEKL. The CDR3 loop reads CASREGGIGNTKYF. The CDR3, as DNA: TGCGCCAGCAGAGAAGGGGGCATTGGAAACACCAAATATTTT.

This clonotype has ten or more counts. The chain couples TRBV28 to TRBJ2-5; perhaps TRBD1 as D (6 bases). Germline-derived CDR1 and CDR2 are MDHEN and SYDVKM. The CDR3 extends over 14 amino acids. With 7 bases removed from V and 5 bases from J, the gap between germline ends came to 17 bases. The CDR3 is CASKEYTRGETQYF. For the CDR3, the DNA is TGTGCCAGCAAAGAATATACGAGGGGGGAGACCCAGTACTTC.

Ten or more counts support this clonotype. The chain combines TRBV7-7 with TRBJ2-5; maybe TRBD1 (5 bases). The CDR3 length is 15 residues. Trimming took 2 bases from V and 4 from J, leaving 14 bases between them. Germline values: CDR1 SSHAT, CDR2 FNYEAQ (reference sequence). The CDR3 region has the DNA TGTGCCAGCAGCTTAAGTCCCGCAGGGCGAGAGACCCAGTACTTC. Translated: CASSLSPAGRETQYF.

This rearrangement joins TRBV15 to TRBJ2-1; no clear D gene. The germline gives CDR1 LNHNV, CDR2 YYDKDF (reference sequence). Trimming removed 1 base from V and 5 bases from J, with 9 bases in between. The CDR3 has 14 residues. CDR3 bases: TGTGCCACCAGCAGAGTCAGGACCCACAATGAGCAGTTCTTC. This encodes CATSRVRTHNEQFF.

This clonotype appeared many times. The genes are TRBV11-2 and TRBJ1-1; D not resolved. V was shortened by 1 base and J by 7 bases, with 7 bases between the two germline ends. CDR3 size: 12 residues. Per the germline V gene, CDR1 is SGHAT and CDR2 is FQNNGV. CDR3 in DNA: TGTGCCAGCAGCTTAGGTCACCTTGAAGCTTTCTTT. Its translation: CASSLGHLEAFF. Using reference TRBV11-2 and TRBJ1-1 for the parts outside the CDR3, the full variable domain is EAGVAQSPRYKIIEKRQSVAFWCNPISGHATLYWYQQILGQGPKLLIQFQNNGVVDDSQLPKDRFSAERLKGVDSTLKIQPAKLEDSAVYLCASSLGHLEAFFGQGTRLTVV.

This clonotype was counted at least ten times. The junction and the germline gene differ at one end; a read error may be behind it. CDR3 coding DNA: TGCAGCGTGGAGGAGGGTAACAATGGCTACACCTTC. The encoded protein is CSVEEGNNGYTF. This chain links TRBV29-1 with TRBJ1-2; D is unresolved. In germline, CDR1 is SQVTM, CDR2 ANQGSEA. This CDR3 is 12 amino acids long.

The chain is built from TRBV7-8 and TRBJ2-2; the D call may be TRBD1 or TRBD2 (6 bases each). The CDR3 contains 16 residues. Germline CDR1 reads SGHVS; CDR2 reads FQNEAQ. V lost 4 bases to trimming and J lost 2 bases, with 14 bases between them. The CDR3 nucleotides read TGTGCCAGCAGCTCGGACGCGGGGACAAACACCGGGGAGCTGTTTTTT. Translating gives CASSSDAGTNTGELFF.

This clonotype was detected ten times or more. The chain joins TRBV28 to TRBJ1-5; 7 bases line up with TRBD1. Germline V gives CDR1 MDHEN, CDR2 SYDVKM. V shed 7 bases, J shed 7 bases, and the junction held 4 bases outside the gene matches. This CDR3 is 12 amino acids long. The CDR3 region is CASTKQGQPQHF. Written as DNA, the CDR3 is TGTGCCAGCACCAAACAGGGGCAGCCCCAGCATTTT.

A note on this clonotype: A much larger clonotype is one base distant, so this may be a read error. CDR3 sequence (DNA): TGTGCCAGCGGCCACAGCTCCTACAATGAGCAGTTCTTC. This encodes CASGHSSYNEQFF. The rearrangement uses TRBV7-2 and TRBJ2-1; D unclear. V was trimmed by 8 bases and J by 0 bases, leaving 8 bases between them. CDR3 length equals 13 residues. CDR1 and CDR2 from the germline V gene are SGHTA and FQGNSA.

The chain employs TRBV20-1 and TRBJ2-7; the match to TRBD2 covers 9 bases. The CDR3 loop spans 16 amino acids. Germline trimming cut 0 bases from V and 5 bases from J; bases unmatched to any gene: 11. The germline gives CDR1 DFQATT, CDR2 SNEGSKA (reference sequence). The CDR3 loop is CSARDLGSGSRDEQYF. The DNA of the CDR3 is TGCAGTGCTAGAGATCTGGGTAGCGGGAGCAGGGACGAGCAGTACTTC.

About this clonotype: Just one base apart from a much larger clone, this may be a read error. The chain uses TRBV20-1 and TRBJ2-7, with TRBD2 matching over 13 bases. Germline CDR1 is DFQATT and CDR2 is SNEGSKA (reference sequence). J lost 8 bases, V lost 6 bases, and 10 bases had no gene match. The CDR3 covers 14 residues. The chain's CDR3 is CSALLAGGPHKQYF. CDR3 bases: TGCAGTGCCCTACTAGCGGGAGGGCCCCACAAGCAGTACTTC.

V gene TRBV7-2 combines with J gene TRBJ1-2, with D perhaps TRBD1 (5 bases). This CDR3 spans 13 amino acids. V dropped 5 bases and J dropped 8 bases, with 15 bases sitting between them. The germline CDR1 and CDR2 sequences are SGHTA and FQGNSA. The CDR3 here is CASSGGWPGGYTF. For the CDR3, the DNA is TGTGCCAGCAGCGGGGGATGGCCGGGAGGCTACACCTTC. The complete variable domain, with remaining parts taken from reference TRBV7-2 and TRBJ1-2, reads GAGVSQSPSNKVTEKGKDVELRCDPISGHTALYWYRQSLGQGLEFLIYFQGNSAPDKSGLPSDRFSAERTGGSVSTLTIQRTQQEDSAVYLCASSGGWPGGYTFGSGTRLTVV.

In this sample, this clonotype turned up a few times. This sequence joins TRBV10-2 and TRBJ2-2; D is possibly TRBD2 (6 bases). Germline V gives CDR1 WSHSY, CDR2 SAAADI. Trimming stripped 6 bases from V and 5 bases from J, with 13 bases between. There are 14 residues in the CDR3. CDR3 region: CASRPGLRTGELFF. The CDR3 DNA reads as TGCGCCAGCAGACCGGGACTTAGAACCGGGGAGCTGTTTTTT.